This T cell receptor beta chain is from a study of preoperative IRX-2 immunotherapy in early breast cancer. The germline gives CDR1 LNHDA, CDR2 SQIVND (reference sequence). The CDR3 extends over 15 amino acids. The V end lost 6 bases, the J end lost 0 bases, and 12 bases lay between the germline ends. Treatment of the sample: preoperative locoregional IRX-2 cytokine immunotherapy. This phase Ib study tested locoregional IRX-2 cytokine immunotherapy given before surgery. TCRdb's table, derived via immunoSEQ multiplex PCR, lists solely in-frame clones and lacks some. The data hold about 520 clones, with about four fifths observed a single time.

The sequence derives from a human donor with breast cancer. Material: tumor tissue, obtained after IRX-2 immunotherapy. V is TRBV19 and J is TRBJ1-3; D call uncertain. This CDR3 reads CASSMDRSSGNTIYF. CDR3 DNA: TGTGCCAGTAGCATGGACCGTTCCTCTGGAAACACCATATATTTT. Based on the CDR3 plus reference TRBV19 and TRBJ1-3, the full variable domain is DGGITQSPKYLFRKEGQNVTLSCEQNLNHDAMYWYRQDPGQGLRLIYYSQIVNDFQKGDIAEGYSVSREKKESFPLTVTSAQKNPTAFYLCASSMDRSSGNTIYFGEGSWLTVV.